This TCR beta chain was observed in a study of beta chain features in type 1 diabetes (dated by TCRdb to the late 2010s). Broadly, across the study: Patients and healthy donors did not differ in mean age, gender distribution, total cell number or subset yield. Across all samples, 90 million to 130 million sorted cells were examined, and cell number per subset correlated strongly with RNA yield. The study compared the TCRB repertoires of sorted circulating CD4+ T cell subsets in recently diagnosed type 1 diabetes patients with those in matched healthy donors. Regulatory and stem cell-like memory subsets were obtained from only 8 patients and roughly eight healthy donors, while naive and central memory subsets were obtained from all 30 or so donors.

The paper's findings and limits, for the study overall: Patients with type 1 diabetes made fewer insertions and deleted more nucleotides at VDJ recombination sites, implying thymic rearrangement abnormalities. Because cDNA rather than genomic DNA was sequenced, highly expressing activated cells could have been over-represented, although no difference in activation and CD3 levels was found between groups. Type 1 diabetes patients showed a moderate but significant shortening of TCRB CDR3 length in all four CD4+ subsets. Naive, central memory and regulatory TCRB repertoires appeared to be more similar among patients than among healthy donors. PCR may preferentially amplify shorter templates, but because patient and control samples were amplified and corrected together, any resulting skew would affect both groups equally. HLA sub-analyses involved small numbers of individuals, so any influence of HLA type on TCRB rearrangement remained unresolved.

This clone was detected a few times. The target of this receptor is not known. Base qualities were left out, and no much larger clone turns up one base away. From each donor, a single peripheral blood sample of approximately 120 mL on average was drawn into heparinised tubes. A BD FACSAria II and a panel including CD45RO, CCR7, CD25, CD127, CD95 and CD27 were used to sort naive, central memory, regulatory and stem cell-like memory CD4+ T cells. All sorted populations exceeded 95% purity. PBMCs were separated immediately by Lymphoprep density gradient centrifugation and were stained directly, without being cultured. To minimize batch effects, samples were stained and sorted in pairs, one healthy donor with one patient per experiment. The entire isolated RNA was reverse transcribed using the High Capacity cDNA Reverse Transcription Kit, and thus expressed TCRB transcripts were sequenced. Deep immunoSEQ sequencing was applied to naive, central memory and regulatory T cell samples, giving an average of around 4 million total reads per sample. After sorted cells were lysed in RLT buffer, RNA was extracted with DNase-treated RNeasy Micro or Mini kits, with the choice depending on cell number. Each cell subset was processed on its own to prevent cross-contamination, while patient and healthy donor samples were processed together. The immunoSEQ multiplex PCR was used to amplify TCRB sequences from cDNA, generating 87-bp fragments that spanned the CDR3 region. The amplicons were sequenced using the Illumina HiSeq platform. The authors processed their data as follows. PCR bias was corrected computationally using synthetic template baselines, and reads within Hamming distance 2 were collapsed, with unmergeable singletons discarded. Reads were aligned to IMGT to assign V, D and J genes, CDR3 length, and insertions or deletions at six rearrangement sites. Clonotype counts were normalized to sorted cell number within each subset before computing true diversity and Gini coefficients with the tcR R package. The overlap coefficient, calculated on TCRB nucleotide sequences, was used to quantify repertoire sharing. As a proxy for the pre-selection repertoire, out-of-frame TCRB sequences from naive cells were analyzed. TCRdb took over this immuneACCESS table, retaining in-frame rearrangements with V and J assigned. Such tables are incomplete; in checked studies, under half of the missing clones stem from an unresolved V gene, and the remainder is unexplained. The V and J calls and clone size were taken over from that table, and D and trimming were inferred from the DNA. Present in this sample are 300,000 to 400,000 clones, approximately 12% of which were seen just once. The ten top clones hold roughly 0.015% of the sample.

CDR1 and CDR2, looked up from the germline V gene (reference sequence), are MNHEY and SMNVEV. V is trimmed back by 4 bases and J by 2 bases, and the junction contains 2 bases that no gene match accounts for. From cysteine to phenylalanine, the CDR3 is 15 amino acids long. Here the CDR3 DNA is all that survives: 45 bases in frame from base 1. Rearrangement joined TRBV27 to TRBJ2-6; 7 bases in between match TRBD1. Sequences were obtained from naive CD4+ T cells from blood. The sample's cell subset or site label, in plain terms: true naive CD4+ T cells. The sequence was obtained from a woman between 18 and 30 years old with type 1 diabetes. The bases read TGTGCCAGCAGTTCAGGGGGACCTGGGGCCAACGTCCTGACTTTC. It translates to CASSSGGPGANVLTF.